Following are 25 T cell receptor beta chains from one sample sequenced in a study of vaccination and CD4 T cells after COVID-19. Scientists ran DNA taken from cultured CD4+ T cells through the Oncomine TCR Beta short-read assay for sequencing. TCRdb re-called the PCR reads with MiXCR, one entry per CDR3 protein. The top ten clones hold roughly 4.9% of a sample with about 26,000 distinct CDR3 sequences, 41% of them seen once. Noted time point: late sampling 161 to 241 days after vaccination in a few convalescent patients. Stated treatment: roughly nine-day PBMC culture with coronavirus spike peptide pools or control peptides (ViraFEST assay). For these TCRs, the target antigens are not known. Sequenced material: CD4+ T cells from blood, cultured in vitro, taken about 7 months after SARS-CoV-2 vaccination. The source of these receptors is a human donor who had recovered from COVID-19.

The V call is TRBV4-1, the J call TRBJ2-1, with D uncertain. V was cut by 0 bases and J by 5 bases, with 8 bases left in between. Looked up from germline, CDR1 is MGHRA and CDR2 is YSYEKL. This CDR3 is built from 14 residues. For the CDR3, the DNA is TGCGCCAGCAGCCAAGATTACTTCGACAATGAGCAGTTCTTC. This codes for CASSQDYFDNEQFF.

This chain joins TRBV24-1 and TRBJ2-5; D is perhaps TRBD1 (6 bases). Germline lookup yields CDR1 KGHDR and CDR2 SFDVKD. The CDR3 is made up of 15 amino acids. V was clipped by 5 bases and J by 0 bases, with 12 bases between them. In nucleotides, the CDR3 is TGTGCCACCAGTGGTCGTGACAGGAACCAAGAGACCCAGTACTTC. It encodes CATSGRDRNQETQYF.

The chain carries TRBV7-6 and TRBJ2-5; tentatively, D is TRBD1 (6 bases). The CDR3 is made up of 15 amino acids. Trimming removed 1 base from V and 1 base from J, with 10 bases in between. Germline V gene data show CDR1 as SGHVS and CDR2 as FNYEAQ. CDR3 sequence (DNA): TGTGCCAGCAGCTTAGGGGGGACACTCCAAGAGACCCAGTACTTC. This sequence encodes CASSLGGTLQETQYF. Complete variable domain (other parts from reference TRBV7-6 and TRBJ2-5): GAGVSQSPRYKVTKRGQDVALRCDPISGHVSLYWYRQALGQGPEFLTYFNYEAQQDKSGLPNDRFSAERPEGSISTLTIQRTEQRDSAMYRCASSLGGTLQETQYFGPGTRLLVL.

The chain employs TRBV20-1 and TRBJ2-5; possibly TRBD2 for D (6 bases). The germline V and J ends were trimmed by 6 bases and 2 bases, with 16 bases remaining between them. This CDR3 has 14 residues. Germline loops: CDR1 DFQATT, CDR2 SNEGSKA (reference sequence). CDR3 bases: TGCAGTGCCCCCGGCGGGGCGTTACAAGAGACCCAGTACTTC. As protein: CSAPGGALQETQYF.

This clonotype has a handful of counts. The chain's CDR3 is CASSGTGGGAGANVLTF. The CDR3 DNA reads as TGTGCCAGCAGTGGGACAGGGGGAGGGGCTGGGGCCAACGTCCTGACTTTC. The chain couples TRBV6-1 to TRBJ2-6; 10 nucleotides match TRBD1. Germline values: CDR1 MNHNS, CDR2 SASEGT. V lost 4 bases to trimming and J lost 2 bases; unmatched junction nucleotides: 5. The CDR3 extends over 17 amino acids.

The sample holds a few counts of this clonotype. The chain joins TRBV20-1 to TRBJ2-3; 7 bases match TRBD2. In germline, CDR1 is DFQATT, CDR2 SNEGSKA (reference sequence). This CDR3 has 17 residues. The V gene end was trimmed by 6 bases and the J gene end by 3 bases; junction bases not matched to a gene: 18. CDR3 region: CSAPSAWRERVTDTQYF. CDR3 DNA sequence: TGCAGTGCCCCCTCGGCTTGGCGGGAGAGAGTAACAGATACGCAGTATTTT.

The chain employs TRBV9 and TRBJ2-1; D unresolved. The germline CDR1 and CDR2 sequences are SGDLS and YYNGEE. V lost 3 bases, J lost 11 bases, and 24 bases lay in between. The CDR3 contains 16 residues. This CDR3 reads CASSAPSIPGPGKQFF. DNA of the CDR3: TGTGCCAGCAGCGCCCCCTCTATCCCAGGCCCAGGTAAGCAGTTCTTC. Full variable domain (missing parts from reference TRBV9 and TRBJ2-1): DSGVTQTPKHLITATGQRVTLRCSPRSGDLSVYWYQQSLDQGLQFLIQYYNGEERAKGNILERFSAQQFPDLHSELNLSSLELGDSALYFCASSAPSIPGPGKQFFGPGTRLTVL.

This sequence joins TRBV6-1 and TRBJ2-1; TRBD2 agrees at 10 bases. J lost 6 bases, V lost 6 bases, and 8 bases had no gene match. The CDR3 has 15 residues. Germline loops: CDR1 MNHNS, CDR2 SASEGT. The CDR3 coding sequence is TGTGCCAGCAGCCGCCTAGCGGGAGTTCTCAATGAGCAGTTCTTC. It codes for CASSRLAGVLNEQFF.

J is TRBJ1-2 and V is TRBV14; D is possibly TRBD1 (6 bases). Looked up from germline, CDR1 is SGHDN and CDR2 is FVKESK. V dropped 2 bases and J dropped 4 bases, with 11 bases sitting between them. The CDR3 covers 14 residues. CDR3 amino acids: CASSQQQGPYGYTF. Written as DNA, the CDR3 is TGTGCCAGCAGCCAACAGCAGGGGCCCTATGGCTACACCTTC.

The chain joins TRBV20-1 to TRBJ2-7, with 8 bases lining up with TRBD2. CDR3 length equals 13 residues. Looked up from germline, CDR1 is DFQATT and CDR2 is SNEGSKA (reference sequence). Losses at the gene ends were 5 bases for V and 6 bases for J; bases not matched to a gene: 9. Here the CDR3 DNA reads TGCAGTGCTCTAAGCGGGAGCCCCCGCGAGCAGTACTTC. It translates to CSALSGSPREQYF.

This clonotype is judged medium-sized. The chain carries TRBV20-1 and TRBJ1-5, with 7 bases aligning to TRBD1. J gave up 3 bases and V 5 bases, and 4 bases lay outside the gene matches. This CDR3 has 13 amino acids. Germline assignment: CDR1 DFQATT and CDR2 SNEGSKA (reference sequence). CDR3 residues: CSAVQGLNQPQHF. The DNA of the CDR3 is TGCAGTGCTGTACAGGGGCTCAATCAGCCCCAGCATTTT.

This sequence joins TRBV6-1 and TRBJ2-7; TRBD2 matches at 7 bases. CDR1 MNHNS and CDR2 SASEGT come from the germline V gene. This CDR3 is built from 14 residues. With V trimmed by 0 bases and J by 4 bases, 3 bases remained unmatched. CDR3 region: CASSEAGGRYEQYF. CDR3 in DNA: TGTGCCAGCAGTGAAGCGGGAGGGAGGTACGAGCAGTACTTC.

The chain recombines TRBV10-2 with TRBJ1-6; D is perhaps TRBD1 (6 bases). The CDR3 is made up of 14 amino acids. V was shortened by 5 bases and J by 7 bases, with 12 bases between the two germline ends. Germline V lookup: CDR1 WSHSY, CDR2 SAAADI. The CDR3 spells CASSRGGENSPLHF. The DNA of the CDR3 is TGCGCCAGCAGTCGAGGGGGGGAGAATTCACCCCTCCACTTT.

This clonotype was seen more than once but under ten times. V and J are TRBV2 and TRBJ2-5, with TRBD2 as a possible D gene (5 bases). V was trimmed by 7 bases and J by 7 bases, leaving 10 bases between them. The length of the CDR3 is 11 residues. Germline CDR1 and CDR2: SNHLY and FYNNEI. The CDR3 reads CASTREGTQYF. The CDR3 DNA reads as TGTGCCAGCACCCGCGAGGGGACCCAGTACTTC.

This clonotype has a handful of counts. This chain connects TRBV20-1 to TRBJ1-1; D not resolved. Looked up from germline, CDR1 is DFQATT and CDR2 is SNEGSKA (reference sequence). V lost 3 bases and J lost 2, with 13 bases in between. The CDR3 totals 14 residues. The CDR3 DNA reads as TGCAGTGCTAGCTTCCCGCCAGACAACACTGAAGCTTTCTTT. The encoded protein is CSASFPPDNTEAFF.

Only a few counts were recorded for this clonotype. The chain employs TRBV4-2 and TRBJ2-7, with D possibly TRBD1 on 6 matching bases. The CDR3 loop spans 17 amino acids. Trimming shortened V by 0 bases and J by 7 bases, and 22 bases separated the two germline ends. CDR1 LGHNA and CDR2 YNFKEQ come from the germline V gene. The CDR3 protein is CASSQEQGPGRLVEQYF. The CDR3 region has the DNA TGTGCCAGCAGCCAAGAACAGGGCCCAGGTAGGCTTGTAGAGCAGTACTTC.

For the CDR3, the DNA is TGTGCCAGTAAAGCTCTGGGGAGTGACAATCAGCCCCAGCATTTT. Protein sequence: CASKALGSDNQPQHF. The chain links TRBV19 to TRBJ1-5; D remains ambiguous. The CDR3 length is 15 residues. V was shortened by 7 bases and J by 3 bases, with 16 bases between the two germline ends. Germline CDR1 LNHDA, CDR2 SQIVND (reference sequence).

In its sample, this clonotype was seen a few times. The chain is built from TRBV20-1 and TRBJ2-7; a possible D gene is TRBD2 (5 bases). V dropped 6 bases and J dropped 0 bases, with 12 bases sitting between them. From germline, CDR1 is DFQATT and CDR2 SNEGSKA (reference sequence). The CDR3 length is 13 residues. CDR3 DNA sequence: TGCAGTGCCGCCGAGGGAATCTCCTACGAGCAGTACTTC. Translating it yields CSAAEGISYEQYF.

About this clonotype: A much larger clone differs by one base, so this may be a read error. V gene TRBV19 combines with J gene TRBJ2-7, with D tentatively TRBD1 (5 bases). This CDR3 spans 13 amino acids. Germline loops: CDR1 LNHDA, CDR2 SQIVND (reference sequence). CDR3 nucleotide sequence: TGTGTCAGTAGTCCTCGGACATTCTACGAGCAGTACTTC. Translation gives CVSSPRTFYEQYF.

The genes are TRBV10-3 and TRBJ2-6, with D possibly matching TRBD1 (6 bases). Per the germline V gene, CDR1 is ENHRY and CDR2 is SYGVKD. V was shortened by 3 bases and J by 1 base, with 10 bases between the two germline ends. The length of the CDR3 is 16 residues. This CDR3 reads CAISEGTGSGANVLTF. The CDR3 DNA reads TGTGCCATCAGTGAAGGAACAGGGTCTGGGGCCAACGTCCTGACTTTC.

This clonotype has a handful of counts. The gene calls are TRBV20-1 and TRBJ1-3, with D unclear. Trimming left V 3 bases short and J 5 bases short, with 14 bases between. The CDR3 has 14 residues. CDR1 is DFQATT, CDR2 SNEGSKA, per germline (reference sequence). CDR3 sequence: CSAREQGTRNTIYF. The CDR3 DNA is TGCAGTGCTAGGGAGCAAGGCACTCGAAACACCATATATTTT.

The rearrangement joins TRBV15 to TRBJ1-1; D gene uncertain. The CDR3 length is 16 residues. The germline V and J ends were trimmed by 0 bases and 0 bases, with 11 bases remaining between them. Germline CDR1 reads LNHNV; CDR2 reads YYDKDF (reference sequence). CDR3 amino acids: CATSRDKGLMNTEAFF. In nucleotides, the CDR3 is TGTGCCACCAGCAGAGATAAGGGTCTCATGAACACTGAAGCTTTCTTT.

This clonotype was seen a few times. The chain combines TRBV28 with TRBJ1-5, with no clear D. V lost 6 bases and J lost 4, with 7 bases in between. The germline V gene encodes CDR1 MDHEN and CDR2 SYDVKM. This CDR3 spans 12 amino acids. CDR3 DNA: TGTGCCAGCAGAATCCTAAATCAGCCCCAGCATTTT. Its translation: CASRILNQPQHF.

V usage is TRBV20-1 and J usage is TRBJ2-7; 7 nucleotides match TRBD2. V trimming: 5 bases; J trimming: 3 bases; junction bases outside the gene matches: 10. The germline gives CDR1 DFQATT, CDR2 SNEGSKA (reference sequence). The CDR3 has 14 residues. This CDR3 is CSAVGGTSYYEQYF. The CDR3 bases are TGCAGTGCTGTCGGGGGGACCAGCTACTACGAGCAGTACTTC.

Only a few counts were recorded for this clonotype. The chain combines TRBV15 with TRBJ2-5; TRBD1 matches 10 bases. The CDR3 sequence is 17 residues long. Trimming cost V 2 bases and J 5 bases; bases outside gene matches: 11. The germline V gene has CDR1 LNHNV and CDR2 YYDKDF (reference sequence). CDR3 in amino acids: CATSRLGHGQGGETQYF. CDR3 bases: TGTGCCACCAGCAGACTAGGGCACGGACAGGGGGGCGAGACCCAGTACTTC.